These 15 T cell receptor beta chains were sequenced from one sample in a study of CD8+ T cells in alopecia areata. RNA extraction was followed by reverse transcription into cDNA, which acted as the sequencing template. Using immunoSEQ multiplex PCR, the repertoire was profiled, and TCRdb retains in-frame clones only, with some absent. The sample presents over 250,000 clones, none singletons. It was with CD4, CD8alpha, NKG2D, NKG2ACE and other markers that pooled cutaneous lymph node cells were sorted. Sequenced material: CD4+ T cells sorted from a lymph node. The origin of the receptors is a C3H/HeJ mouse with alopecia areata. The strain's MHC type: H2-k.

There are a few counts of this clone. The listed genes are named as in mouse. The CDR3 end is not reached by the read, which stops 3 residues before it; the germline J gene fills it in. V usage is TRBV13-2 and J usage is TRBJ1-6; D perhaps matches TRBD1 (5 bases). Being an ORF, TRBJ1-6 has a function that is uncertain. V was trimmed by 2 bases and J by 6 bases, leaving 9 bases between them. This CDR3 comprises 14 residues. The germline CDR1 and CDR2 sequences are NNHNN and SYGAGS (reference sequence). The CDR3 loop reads CASGDRTINSPLYF. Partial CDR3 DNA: TGTGCCAGCGGTGACCGGACAATTAATTCGCCC.

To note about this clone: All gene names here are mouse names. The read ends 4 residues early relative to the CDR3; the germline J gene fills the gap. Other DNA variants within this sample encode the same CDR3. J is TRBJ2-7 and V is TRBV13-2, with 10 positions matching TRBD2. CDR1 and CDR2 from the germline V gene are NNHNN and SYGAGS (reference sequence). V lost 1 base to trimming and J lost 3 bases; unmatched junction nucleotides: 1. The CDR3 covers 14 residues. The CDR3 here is CASGDRLGGYEQYF. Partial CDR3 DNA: TGTGCCAGCGGTGATCGACTGGGGGGCTAT.

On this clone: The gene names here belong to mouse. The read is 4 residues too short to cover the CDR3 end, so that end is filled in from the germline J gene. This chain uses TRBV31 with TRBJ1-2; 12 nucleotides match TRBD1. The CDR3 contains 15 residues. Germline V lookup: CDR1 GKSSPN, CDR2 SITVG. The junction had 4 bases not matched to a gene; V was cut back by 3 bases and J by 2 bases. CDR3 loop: CAWRGQGALNSDYTF. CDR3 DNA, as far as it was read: TGTGCCTGGAGGGGACAGGGGGCGCTGAACTCC.

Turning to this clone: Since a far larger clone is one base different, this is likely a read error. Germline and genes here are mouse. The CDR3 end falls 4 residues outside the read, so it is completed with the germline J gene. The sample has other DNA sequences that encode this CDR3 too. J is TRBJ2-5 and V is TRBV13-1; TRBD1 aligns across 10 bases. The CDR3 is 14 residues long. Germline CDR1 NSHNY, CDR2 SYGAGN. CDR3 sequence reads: CASSGTGGKDTQYF. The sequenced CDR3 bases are TGTGCCAGCAGTGGGACAGGGGGGAAAGAC.

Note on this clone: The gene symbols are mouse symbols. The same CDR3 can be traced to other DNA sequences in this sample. The CDR3 sequence: CASRDWGSNTGQLYF. The CDR3 DNA, read in part, is TGTGCCAGCAGGGACTGGGGGTCCAACACCGGG. This chain connects TRBV13-3 to TRBJ2-2, with 10 bases identical to TRBD2. The missing CDR3 end, 4 residues past where the read stops, is filled in from the germline J gene. Trimming at V came to 5 bases and at J to 2 bases, leaving 3 bases not matched to a gene. This CDR3 spans 15 amino acids. Germline V gene data show CDR1 as NNHDY and CDR2 as SYVADS.

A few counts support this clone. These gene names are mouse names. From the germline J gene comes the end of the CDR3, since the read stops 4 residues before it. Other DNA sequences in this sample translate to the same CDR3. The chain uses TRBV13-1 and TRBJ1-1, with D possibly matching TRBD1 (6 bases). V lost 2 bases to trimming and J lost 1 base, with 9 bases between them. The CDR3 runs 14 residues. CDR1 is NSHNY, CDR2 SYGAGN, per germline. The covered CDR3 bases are TGTGCCAGCAGTGAACAGGGTGGAAACACA. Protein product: CASSEQGGNT. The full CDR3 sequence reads CASSEQGGNTEVFF.

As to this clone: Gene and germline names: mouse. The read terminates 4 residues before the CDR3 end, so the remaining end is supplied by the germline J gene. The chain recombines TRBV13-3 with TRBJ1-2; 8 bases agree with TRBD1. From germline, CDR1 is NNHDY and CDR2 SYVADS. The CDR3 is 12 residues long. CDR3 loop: CASSKTGADYTF. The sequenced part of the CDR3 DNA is TGTGCCAGCAGTAAGACAGGGGCC.

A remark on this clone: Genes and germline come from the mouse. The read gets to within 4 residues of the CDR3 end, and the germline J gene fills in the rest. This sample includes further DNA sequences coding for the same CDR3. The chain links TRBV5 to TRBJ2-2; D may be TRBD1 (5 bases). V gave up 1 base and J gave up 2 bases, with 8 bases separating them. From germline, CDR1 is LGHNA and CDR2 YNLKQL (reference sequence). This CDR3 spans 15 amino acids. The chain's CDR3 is CASSQGRENTGQLYF. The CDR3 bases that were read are TGTGCCAGCAGCCAAGGCAGGGAGAACACCGGG.

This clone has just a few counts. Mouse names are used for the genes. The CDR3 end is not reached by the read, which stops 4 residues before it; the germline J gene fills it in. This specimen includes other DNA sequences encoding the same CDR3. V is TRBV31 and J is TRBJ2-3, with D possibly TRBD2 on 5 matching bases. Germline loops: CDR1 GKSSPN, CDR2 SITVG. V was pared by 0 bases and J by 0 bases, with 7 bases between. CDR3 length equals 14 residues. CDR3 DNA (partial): TGTGCCTGGAGTCTAAGGACTAGTGCAGAA. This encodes CAWSLRTSAE. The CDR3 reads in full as CAWSLRTSAETLYF.

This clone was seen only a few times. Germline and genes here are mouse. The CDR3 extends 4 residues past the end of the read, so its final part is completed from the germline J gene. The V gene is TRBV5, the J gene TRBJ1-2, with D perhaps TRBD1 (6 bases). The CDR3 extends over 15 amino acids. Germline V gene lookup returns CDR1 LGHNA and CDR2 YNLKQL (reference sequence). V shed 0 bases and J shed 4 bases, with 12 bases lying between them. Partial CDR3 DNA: TGTGCCAGCAGCCAAGATGTGAGGGGGTTCTCC. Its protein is CASSQDVRGFS. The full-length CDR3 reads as CASSQDVRGFSDYTF.

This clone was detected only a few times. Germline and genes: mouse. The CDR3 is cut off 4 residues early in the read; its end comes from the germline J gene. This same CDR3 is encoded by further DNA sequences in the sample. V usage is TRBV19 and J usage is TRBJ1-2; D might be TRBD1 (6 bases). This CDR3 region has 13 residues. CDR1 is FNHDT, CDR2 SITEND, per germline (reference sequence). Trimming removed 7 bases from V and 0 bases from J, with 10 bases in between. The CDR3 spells CASSGTSNSDYTF. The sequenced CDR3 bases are TGTGCCAGCTCCGGGACATCAAACTCC.

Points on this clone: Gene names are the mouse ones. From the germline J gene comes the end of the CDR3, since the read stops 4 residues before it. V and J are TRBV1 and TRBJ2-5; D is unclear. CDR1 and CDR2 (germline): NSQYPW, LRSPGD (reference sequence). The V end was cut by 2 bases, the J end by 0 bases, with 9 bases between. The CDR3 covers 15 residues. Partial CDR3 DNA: TGCACCTGCAGTGCAAATCCAATTAACCAAGAC. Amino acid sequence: CTCSANPINQD. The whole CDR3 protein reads CTCSANPINQDTQYF.

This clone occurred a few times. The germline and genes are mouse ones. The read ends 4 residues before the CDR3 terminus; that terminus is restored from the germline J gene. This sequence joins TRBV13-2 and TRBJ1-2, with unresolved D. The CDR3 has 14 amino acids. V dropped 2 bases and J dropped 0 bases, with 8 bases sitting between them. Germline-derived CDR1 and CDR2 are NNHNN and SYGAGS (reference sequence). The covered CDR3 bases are TGTGCCAGCGGTGACAGGAGAGCAAACTCC. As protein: CASGDRRANS. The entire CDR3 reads CASGDRRANSDYTF.

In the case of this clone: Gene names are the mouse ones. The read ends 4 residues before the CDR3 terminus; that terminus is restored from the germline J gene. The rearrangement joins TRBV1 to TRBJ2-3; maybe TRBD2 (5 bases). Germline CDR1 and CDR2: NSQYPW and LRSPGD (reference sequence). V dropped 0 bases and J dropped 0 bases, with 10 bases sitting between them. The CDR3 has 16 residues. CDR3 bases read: TGCACCTGCAGTGCAGATAGTGGGGTTAGTGCAGAA. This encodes CTCSADSGVSAE. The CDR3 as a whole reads CTCSADSGVSAETLYF.

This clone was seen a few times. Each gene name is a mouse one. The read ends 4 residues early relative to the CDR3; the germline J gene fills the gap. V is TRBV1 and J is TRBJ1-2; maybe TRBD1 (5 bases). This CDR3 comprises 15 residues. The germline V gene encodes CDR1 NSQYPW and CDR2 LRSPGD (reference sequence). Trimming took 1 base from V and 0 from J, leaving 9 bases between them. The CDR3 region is CTCSAARTTNSDYTF. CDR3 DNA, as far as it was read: TGCACCTGCAGTGCAGCGAGGACAACAAACTCC.